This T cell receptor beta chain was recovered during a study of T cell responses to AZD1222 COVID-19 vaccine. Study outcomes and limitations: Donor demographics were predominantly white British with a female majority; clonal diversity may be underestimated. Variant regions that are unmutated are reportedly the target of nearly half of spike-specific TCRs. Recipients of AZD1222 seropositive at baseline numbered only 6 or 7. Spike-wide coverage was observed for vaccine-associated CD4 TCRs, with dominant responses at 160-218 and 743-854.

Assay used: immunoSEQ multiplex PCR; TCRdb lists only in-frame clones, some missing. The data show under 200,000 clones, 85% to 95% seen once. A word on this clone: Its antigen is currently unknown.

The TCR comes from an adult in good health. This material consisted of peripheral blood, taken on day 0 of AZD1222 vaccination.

CDR3 in DNA: TGTGCCAGTAGCCGGGACAGCTATGGCTACACCTTC. Its protein product is CASSRDSYGYTF. The rearrangement uses TRBV19 and TRBJ1-2; 7 positions match TRBD1. The V and J ends lost 6 bases and 4 bases, in that order; junction bases with no gene match: 2. The CDR3 loop spans 12 amino acids. The germline V gene encodes CDR1 LNHDA and CDR2 SQIVND (reference sequence).